The clone carrying this TCR beta chain is deemed medium-sized. The sample comes from a study of blood T cell repertoires in COVID-19. The wider study: Whether acute or convalescent, the COVID-19 samples came from the United States, Italy and Spain.

V gave up 6 bases and J gave up 1 base, with 13 bases separating them. The CDR3 length is 16 residues. CDR1 is MRHNA, CDR2 SNTAGT, per germline. The method was immunoSEQ multiplex PCR; TCRdb's version includes in-frame clones alone and lacks a portion of them. The sample contains tens of thousands of clones, around 85% of which appear only once. The sequence was collected from a man aged 45-60 years with active COVID-19. Sequencing used peripheral blood. The chain has TRBV6-4 and TRBJ2-6; D is perhaps TRBD1 (5 bases). CDR3 coding DNA: TGTGCCAGCAGCGCAGGGATTGGATCTGGGGCCAACGTCCTGACTTTC. Translation gives CASSAGIGSGANVLTF.